This entry describes one T cell receptor beta chain. The target antigen is unknown. The data derive from a study of T cell repertoires in cytomegalovirus infection. TCRdb independently ran MiXCR on the reads; one entry per CDR3 protein. The data hold approximately 910,000 distinct CDR3 sequences, with approximately 30% observed a single time. CDR3 size: 12 residues. The V and J ends lost 5 bases and 8 bases respectively, with 11 bases between them. Germline CDR1 MNHEY, CDR2 SVGEGT. The sample consisted of cultured CD8+ T cells from PBMCs, taken from culture after CMV antigen stimulation. V usage is TRBV6-2 or TRBV6-3 and J usage is TRBJ2-3; D remains ambiguous. The sequence was collected from a human donor in good health (CMV status not recorded). Some clones in this sample may be carry-over from other donors' samples. The CDR3 loop reads CASSPTPRTQYF. The CDR3 nucleotides read TGTGCCAGCAGTCCAACCCCCCGTACGCAGTATTTT.